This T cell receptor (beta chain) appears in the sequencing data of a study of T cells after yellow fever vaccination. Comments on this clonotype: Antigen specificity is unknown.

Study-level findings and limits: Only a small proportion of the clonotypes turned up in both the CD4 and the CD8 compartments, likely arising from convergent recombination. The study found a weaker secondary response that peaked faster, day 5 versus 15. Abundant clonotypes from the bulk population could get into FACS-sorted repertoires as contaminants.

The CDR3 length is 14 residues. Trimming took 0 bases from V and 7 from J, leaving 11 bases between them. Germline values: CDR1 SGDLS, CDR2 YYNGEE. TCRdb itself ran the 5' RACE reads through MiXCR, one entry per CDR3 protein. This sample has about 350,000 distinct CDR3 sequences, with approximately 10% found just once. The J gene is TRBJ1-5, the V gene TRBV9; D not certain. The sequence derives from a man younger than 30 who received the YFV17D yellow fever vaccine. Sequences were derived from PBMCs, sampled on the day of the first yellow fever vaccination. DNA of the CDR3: TGTGCCAGCAGCGTAGGAGATCACCCGCAGCCCCAGCATTTT. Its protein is CASSVGDHPQPQHF.